The 9 T cell receptor beta chains in this list originate from one sample, sequenced in a study of shared clonotypes between healthy human individuals. Sequencing used immunoSEQ multiplex PCR; TCRdb keeps in-frame clones, though not all of them. Among approximately 2.5 million clones listed, around 90% were seen once. The specimen was naive CD4+ T cells sorted from blood. Subset indicated: CD45RA+ positively selected. Receptors were obtained from a man between 18 and 29 years old in good health.

The DNA for the CDR3 is TGTGCCACCGCCGGGACTGTGGTTGATACGCAGTATTTT. This codes for CATAGTVVDTQYF. The chain couples TRBV15 to TRBJ2-3; a weak D match, TRBD2 (6 bases). With 8 bases removed from V and 6 bases from J, the gap between germline ends came to 15 bases. This CDR3 spans 13 amino acids. Germline V CDR1 and CDR2: LNHNV, YYDKDF (reference sequence).

This chain connects TRBV19 to TRBJ1-2; 9 bases match TRBD1. Germline trimming cut 5 bases from V and 5 bases from J; bases unmatched to any gene: 9. Germline lookup yields CDR1 LNHDA and CDR2 SQIVND (reference sequence). This CDR3 is built from 15 residues. The CDR3 spells CASSPPDRGLYGYTF. The CDR3 DNA reads TGTGCCAGTAGTCCCCCGGACAGGGGACTATATGGCTACACCTTC.

The chain links TRBV6-1 to TRBJ1-1, with a tentative D call TRBD1 (5 bases). CDR1 and CDR2 from the germline V gene are MNHNS and SASEGT. V was pared by 5 bases and J by 0 bases, with 10 bases between. The CDR3 is made up of 14 amino acids. The CDR3 here is CASSLGGMNTEAFF. In DNA form, the CDR3 reads TGTGCCAGCAGTCTCGGGGGGATGAACACTGAAGCTTTCTTT.

The gene calls are TRBV6-5 and TRBJ2-7, with a possible D match to TRBD1 (6 bases). V lost 0 bases, J lost 3 bases, and 12 bases lay in between. Germline-derived CDR1 and CDR2 are MNHEY and SVGAGI. This CDR3 comprises 15 residues. The CDR3 region has the DNA TGTGCCAGCAGTTACTCAAGGGGGAGTTTCTACGAGCAGTACTTC. Translated, it gives CASSYSRGSFYEQYF.

The J gene is TRBJ2-5, the V gene TRBV7-2; 7 bases are shared with TRBD2. Trimming at V came to 4 bases and at J to 5 bases, leaving 7 bases not matched to a gene. Germline CDR1 and CDR2: SGHTA and FQGNSA. The length of the CDR3 is 14 residues. DNA of the CDR3: TGTGCCAGCAGCTCAGGACTAGGGATGGAGACCCAGTACTTC. This translates into CASSSGLGMETQYF.

The chain joins TRBV25-1 to TRBJ1-2; D remains ambiguous. CDR3 size: 14 residues. Trimming stripped 1 base from V and 7 bases from J, with 13 bases between. Germline V CDR1 and CDR2: MGHDK, SYGVNS. The CDR3 nucleotides read TGTGCCAGCAGTGAATCGGGCAAGCCCTCTGGCTACACCTTC. Translating gives CASSESGKPSGYTF.

The gene calls are TRBV19 and TRBJ2-2; 11 nucleotides match TRBD1. Per germline, CDR1 LNHDA and CDR2 SQIVND (reference sequence). There are 16 residues in the CDR3. J gave up 6 bases and V 5 bases, and 8 bases lay outside the gene matches. The CDR3 DNA reads as TGTGCCAGTAGTCCCCGGGACAGGGGGATGGCCGGGGAGCTGTTTTTT. It specifies CASSPRDRGMAGELFF.

V usage is TRBV7-2 and J usage is TRBJ2-2, with D hard to call. CDR1 is SGHTA, CDR2 FQGNSA, per germline. CDR3 length: 13 residues. With 3 bases removed from V and 6 bases from J, the gap between germline ends came to 8 bases. CDR3 nucleotide sequence: TGTGCCAGCAGCTTGTTCGTCCCCGGGGAGCTGTTTTTT. Its protein is CASSLFVPGELFF.

In this sample, this clone turned up a few times. This chain uses TRBV27 with TRBJ1-6; no clear D gene. Trimming left V 5 bases short and J 7 bases short, with 9 bases between. Germline V gene data show CDR1 as MNHEY and CDR2 as SMNVEV (reference sequence). The CDR3 covers 13 residues. The CDR3 DNA is TGTGCCAGCAGTCCCCTGGGGAATTCACCCCTCCACTTT. Its protein is CASSPLGNSPLHF.